What follows is one TCR beta chain and its context. No cognate antigen has been identified for it. Nothing much larger sits one base from this clone, and base qualities are not available. TCRbeta CDR3 regions were amplified from genomic DNA by means of the immunoSEQ Assay, a bias-controlled multiplex PCR. The original pipeline was this. Nucleated cell counts per sample were estimated from amplification of reference gene primers within the assay. Sequence reads were collapsed and filtered to measure the absolute abundance of every unique TCRbeta CDR3 rearrangement. Productive Simpson clonality was computed per sample as the square root of Simpson's diversity index over productive rearrangements. TCRdb stores this immuneACCESS table with in-frame sequences only. Part of the clones is absent; in the studies checked, under half of the shortfall reflects unresolved V genes, and no reason is known for the rest. V and J calls and clone size are those listed in that table; D and trimming were worked out from the DNA. Counted in this sample were some 80,000 clones; roughly 82% of them appeared once. Jointly, the top ten make up roughly 20% of the sample.

The collaborating institutions used their own protocols to collect whole blood in K2EDTA tubes. For TCRbeta analysis, collaborator samples were shipped as frozen whole blood, as isolated PBMCs, or as DNA extracted from either sample type. This sample was included in a study of blood T cell repertoires in COVID-19 (TCRdb year 2020). Study-level background: Samples covering the acute and convalescent phases of COVID-19 were provided by collaborators in the United States, Italy and Spain. The dataset comprised deeply sampled blood TCRbeta repertoires from subjects exposed to, actively infected with, or recovered from COVID-19. A de-identified subject ID, COVID-19 status, age in years and sex were almost always included in the sample metadata. Where HLA class I and class II types were available, the types were taken from metadata supplied by the sample provider, not from assay-based typing. The material from the prospective study consisted of cDNA or gDNA derived from T cells, B-cell-depleted T cells, or PBMCs. The repertoires were made available in a free public database intended to serve as a resource for research on the immune response to SARS-CoV-2. Samples were obtained from the ongoing ImmuneRACE study (first 160 participants) and from about 1,300 subjects provided by 6 global collaborators. The paper's findings and limits, for the study overall: Clinical and demographic metadata were provided uncurated, with the amount varying by source and participant.

At the junction V is shortened by 4 bases and J by 6 bases; bases outside the gene matches: 12. The CDR3 spans 15 residues, from the cysteine through the phenylalanine. The CDR3 DNA has 45 bases and is translated from base 1. CDR1 SGHRS and CDR2 YFSETQ were looked up in the germline V gene. This sequence was found in an elderly woman with active or convalescent COVID-19. This chain is built from TRBV5-1 and TRBJ1-1; TRBD1 agrees with 7 junctional bases. The sample consisted of peripheral blood. CDR3 sequence: CASSGNTGARPEAFF. Read as DNA, the sequence is TGCGCCAGCAGCGGTAATACAGGGGCGCGGCCTGAAGCTTTCTTT.